The 32 T cell receptor beta chains below were found in one sample sequenced in a study of blood T cells in healthy people across ages. Sample-barcoded 5' priming and a J-beta primer mix drove a second PCR of 7 to 11 cycles. TCRdb itself ran the 5' RACE reads through MiXCR, one entry per CDR3 protein. The repertoire holds around 1,000,000 distinct CDR3 sequences, with 25% as singletons. The same specimen was also included in a second study, on T cells of mothers and their children.

Source material: blood. These receptors all come from a girl aged 2 to 9 in good health.

The gene calls are TRBV9 and TRBJ2-3; the D gene is possibly TRBD2 (6 bases). The CDR3 sequence is 15 residues long. In germline, CDR1 is SGDLS, CDR2 YYNGEE. Trimming left V 0 bases short and J 0 bases short, with 8 bases between. CDR3 sequence reads: CASSVVGRSTDTQYF. CDR3 sequence (DNA): TGTGCCAGCAGCGTAGTCGGGAGAAGCACAGATACGCAGTATTTT.

The chain has TRBV6-1 and TRBJ2-2, with D hard to call. In germline, CDR1 is MNHNS, CDR2 SASEGT. The CDR3 contains 17 residues. V lost 2 bases to trimming and J lost 0 bases, with 13 bases between them. The CDR3: CASSEKLPFANTGELFF. Written as DNA, the CDR3 is TGTGCCAGCAGTGAAAAACTCCCGTTCGCGAACACCGGGGAGCTGTTTTTT.

A few counts support this clonotype. The rearrangement links TRBV28 to TRBJ2-7; possibly TRBD2 for D (5 bases). CDR1 and CDR2 (germline): MDHEN, SYDVKM. The CDR3 length is 13 residues. The V end lost 7 bases, the J end lost 2 bases, and 12 bases lay between the germline ends. DNA of the CDR3: TGTGCCAGCAAGACTACCAAAACCTACGAGCAGTACTTC. Amino acid sequence: CASKTTKTYEQYF.

This clonotype has more than one count but fewer than ten. J is TRBJ2-5 and V is TRBV12-3 or TRBV12-4, with D uncertain. This CDR3 comprises 11 residues. V lost 3 bases and J lost 7, with 6 bases in between. The CDR3: CASSFDGTQYF. The CDR3 DNA sequence: TGTGCCAGCAGTTTTGATGGGACCCAGTACTTC.

The V call is TRBV28, the J call TRBJ2-1; maybe TRBD2 (5 bases). Germline-derived CDR1 and CDR2 are MDHEN and SYDVKM. V dropped 6 bases and J dropped 0 bases, with 12 bases sitting between them. The length of the CDR3 is 15 residues. The CDR3 region is CASRNTGSSYNEQFF. CDR3 DNA: TGTGCCAGCAGAAACACGGGGAGCTCCTACAATGAGCAGTTCTTC.

The rearrangement uses TRBV12-3 or TRBV12-4 and TRBJ2-2, with no clear D. This CDR3 comprises 16 residues. V was clipped by 3 bases and J by 1 base, with 12 bases between them. CDR3 sequence: CASSFLVSGNTGELFF. The CDR3 DNA reads TGTGCCAGCAGTTTTCTCGTTTCAGGGAACACCGGGGAGCTGTTTTTT.

This clonotype was recorded a few times. The chain employs TRBV6-2 or TRBV6-3 and TRBJ1-2; D is undetermined. V lost 6 bases and J lost 1, with 18 bases in between. The CDR3 loop spans 16 amino acids. Germline CDR1 and CDR2: MNHEY and SVGEGT. The CDR3 bases are TGTGCCAGCAGCCACCTACTGGGAGAAATTAACTATGGCTACACCTTC. Its translation: CASSHLLGEINYGYTF.

CDR3 protein: CASSPLTEAFF. The CDR3 region has the DNA TGTGCCAGCAGCCCCCTCACTGAAGCTTTCTTT. The chain uses TRBV7-8 and TRBJ1-1; unclear D gene. V lost 5 bases to trimming and J lost 4 bases, with 5 bases between them. Per the germline V gene, CDR1 is SGHVS and CDR2 is FQNEAQ. The CDR3 totals 11 residues. The full variable domain, rest sourced from reference TRBV7-8 and TRBJ1-1, is GAGVSQSPRYKVAKRGQDVALRCDPISGHVSLFWYQQALGQGPEFLTYFQNEAQLDKSGLPSDRFFAERPEGSVSTLKIQRTQQEDSAVYLCASSPLTEAFFGQGTRLTVV.

J is TRBJ1-5 and V is TRBV5-5, with D maybe TRBD1 (5 bases). Germline V CDR1 and CDR2: SGHKS, YYEKEE (reference sequence). The CDR3 is 15 amino acids. The V and J ends lost 3 bases and 1 base respectively, with 11 bases between them. For the CDR3, the DNA is TGTGCCAGCAGCTCGGCAGGGCTGAGCAATCAGCCCCAGCATTTT. Translating gives CASSSAGLSNQPQHF.

This chain links TRBV4-3 with TRBJ2-5; tentatively, D is TRBD2 (6 bases). The J call may be faulty, since TRBJ2-1 better matches the DNA end. The germline V gene encodes CDR1 LGHNA and CDR2 YSLEER. The CDR3 spans 14 residues. Here the CDR3 reads CASSQDWRGIEQFF. The CDR3 bases are TGCGCCAGCAGCCAAGATTGGAGGGGAATCGAGCAGTTCTTC.

The CDR3: CASSQAVAETQYF. CDR3 nucleotides: TGCGCCAGCAGCCAAGCAGTAGCGGAGACCCAGTACTTC. The genes are TRBV4-1 and TRBJ2-5; possibly TRBD2 for D (5 bases). Germline values: CDR1 MGHRA, CDR2 YSYEKL. This CDR3 region has 13 residues. The V end lost 1 base, the J end lost 5 bases, and 8 bases lay between the germline ends.

The genes are TRBV10-3 and TRBJ2-1; TRBD2 aligns across 10 bases. J lost 4 bases, V lost 6 bases, and 3 bases had no gene match. Germline lookup yields CDR1 ENHRY and CDR2 SYGVKD. The CDR3 is made up of 14 amino acids. CDR3 in amino acids: CAISSGGAYNEQFF. The DNA for the CDR3 is TGTGCCATCAGCAGCGGGGGGGCTTACAATGAGCAGTTCTTC.

The CDR3 DNA follows: TGTGCCAGCAGTCCCGCTGATGTTTTATCTTTTGGCGAGCAGTTCTTC. It codes for CASSPADVLSFGEQFF. The genes are TRBV27 and TRBJ2-1, with D uncertain. The V end lost 5 bases, the J end lost 10 bases, and 24 bases lay between the germline ends. The CDR3 loop spans 16 amino acids. Germline V gene lookup returns CDR1 MNHEY and CDR2 SMNVEV (reference sequence).

This clonotype was detected a few times. The chain combines TRBV29-1 with TRBJ2-1; TRBD2 is a possible D gene (6 bases). The CDR3 contains 15 residues. The V end was cut by 2 bases, the J end by 4 bases, with 15 bases between. Germline loops: CDR1 SQVTM, CDR2 ANQGSEA. In DNA form, the CDR3 reads TGCAGCGTTGAAATCCCTCTAGCGAGGTACAATGAGCAGTTCTTC. The encoded protein is CSVEIPLARYNEQFF.

The CDR3 loop reads CASSSVSLGARQPQHF. The CDR3 bases are TGTGCCAGCAGCTCGGTGAGCTTAGGGGCTCGACAGCCCCAGCATTTT. The genes are TRBV12-3 or TRBV12-4 and TRBJ1-5; possibly TRBD1 for D (5 bases). This CDR3 spans 16 amino acids. V shed 6 bases and J shed 7 bases, with 22 bases lying between them.

In this sample, this clonotype turned up many times. A junction boundary mismatches the germline segment, possibly from a read error. The chain uses TRBV2 and TRBJ2-5; D is unclear. The CDR3 consists of 11 residues. Germline V gene data show CDR1 as SNHLY and CDR2 as FYNNEI. The CDR3 DNA reads as TGCGCCAGCAGTGAGATAGAGACCCAGTACTTC. As protein: CASSEIETQYF.

The V call is TRBV28, the J call TRBJ2-3; TRBD2 aligns across 8 bases. V was clipped by 4 bases and J by 3 bases; unmatched bases: 9. This CDR3 comprises 16 residues. The germline V gene has CDR1 MDHEN and CDR2 SYDVKM. The DNA of the CDR3 is TGTGCCAGCAGTTCATCACCGGGACTAGATACAGATACGCAGTATTTT. Translated, it gives CASSSSPGLDTDTQYF. The whole variable domain, remainder taken from reference TRBV28 and TRBJ2-3, is DVKVTQSSRYLVKRTGEKVFLECVQDMDHENMFWYRQDPGLGLRLIYFSYDVKMKEKGDIPEGYSVSREKKERFSLILESASTNQTSMYLCASSSSPGLDTDTQYFGPGTRLTVL.

The rearrangement links TRBV27 to TRBJ2-5, with D perhaps matching TRBD1 (5 bases). Germline CDR1 is MNHEY and CDR2 is SMNVEV (reference sequence). The CDR3 has 14 amino acids. Trimming left V 8 bases short and J 1 base short, with 14 bases between. The CDR3 protein is CASAPQAFQETQYF. In DNA form, the CDR3 reads TGTGCCAGCGCCCCACAGGCTTTCCAAGAGACCCAGTACTTC.

The rearrangement links TRBV4-1 to TRBJ2-5; D unresolved. The J call may not be correct, given that the DNA end is closer to TRBJ2-7. This CDR3 is built from 14 residues. CDR1 MGHRA and CDR2 YSYEKL come from the germline V gene. The chain's CDR3 is CASSQDGLNYEQYF. The CDR3 nucleotides are TGCGCCAGCAGCCAGGACGGATTGAACTACGAGCAGTACTTC.

The chain recombines TRBV2 with TRBJ2-2, with D unclear. There are 14 residues in the CDR3. Germline values: CDR1 SNHLY, CDR2 FYNNEI. Trimming cost V 3 bases and J 6 bases, with 11 bases left between them. CDR3 sequence (DNA): TGTGCCAGCAGTGACATGGGCGCTGCCGGGGAGCTGTTTTTT. Amino acids: CASSDMGAAGELFF.

J is TRBJ1-2 and V is TRBV29-1; 7 positions match TRBD1. Germline V CDR1 and CDR2: SQVTM, ANQGSEA. Trimming removed 6 bases from V and 8 bases from J; junction bases left unmatched: 21. This CDR3 is built from 16 residues. The CDR3 region has the DNA TGCAGCGTAGGACTTGACAGGGAAATGAAGTTACAAGGCTACACCTTC. It encodes CSVGLDREMKLQGYTF.

This clonotype was seen a handful of times. The rearrangement uses TRBV2 and TRBJ2-3, with a tentative D call TRBD2 (6 bases). The ends were cut back, 6 bases at V and 2 bases at J, with 12 bases in the middle. The CDR3 runs to 14 residues. From germline, CDR1 is SNHLY and CDR2 FYNNEI. CDR3 coding DNA: TGTGCCAGCAGGGCGGGGCAGTACACAGATACGCAGTATTTT. This encodes CASRAGQYTDTQYF.

There are a few counts of this clonotype. The chain recombines TRBV7-9 with TRBJ2-5, with D uncertain. Judging by the DNA end, TRBJ2-1 fits better; the J call may be wrong. This CDR3 spans 11 amino acids. Germline-derived CDR1 and CDR2 are SEHNR and FQNEAQ (reference sequence). The CDR3 region is CASIGGYEQFF. The CDR3 bases are TGTGCCAGCATAGGCGGATATGAGCAGTTCTTC.

The chain combines TRBV28 with TRBJ2-7; 11 bases are shared with TRBD2. Germline V CDR1 and CDR2: MDHEN, SYDVKM. CDR3 size: 13 residues. Trimming took 7 bases from V and 3 from J; bases not matched to a gene: 2. The CDR3 here is CASKLAGDYEQYF. CDR3 bases: TGTGCCAGCAAACTAGCGGGGGACTACGAGCAGTACTTC.

This clonotype was counted a few times. The genes are TRBV4-2 and TRBJ1-5, with D maybe TRBD1 (5 bases). Germline CDR1 and CDR2: LGHNA and YNFKEQ. The CDR3 covers 17 residues. Trimming took 0 bases from V and 6 from J, leaving 18 bases between them. The CDR3 is CASSQEQGWRGRQPQHF. DNA for the CDR3: TGTGCCAGCAGCCAAGAGCAAGGGTGGAGGGGTCGTCAGCCCCAGCATTTT.

The V and J genes are TRBV9 and TRBJ2-5, with TRBD2 as a possible D gene (5 bases). CDR3 size: 15 residues. V was pared by 0 bases and J by 1 base, with 10 bases between. The germline CDR1 and CDR2 sequences are SGDLS and YYNGEE. The CDR3 nucleotides are TGTGCCAGCAGCGTAGGACGGAGGACCCAAGAGACCCAGTACTTC. It codes for CASSVGRRTQETQYF. Full variable domain (outside the CDR3, taken from reference TRBV9 and TRBJ2-5): DSGVTQTPKHLITATGQRVTLRCSPRSGDLSVYWYQQSLDQGLQFLIQYYNGEERAKGNILERFSAQQFPDLHSELNLSSLELGDSALYFCASSVGRRTQETQYFGPGTRLLVL.

The chain uses TRBV7-2 and TRBJ2-5, with D perhaps matching TRBD2 (5 bases). V dropped 2 bases and J dropped 4 bases, with 11 bases sitting between them. Germline V gene lookup returns CDR1 SGHTA and CDR2 FQGNSA. This CDR3 region has 14 residues. The CDR3 sequence is CASSLSASSETQYF. The DNA for the CDR3 is TGTGCCAGCAGCTTATCGGCTAGCTCAGAGACCCAGTACTTC.

A few counts support this clonotype. J is TRBJ2-1 and V is TRBV5-4; 15 positions match TRBD2. Germline CDR1 is SGHNT and CDR2 is YYREEE (reference sequence). CDR3 length: 14 residues. After removal of 7 bases from V and 7 bases from J, the junction contained 3 bases not matched to a gene. As DNA, the CDR3 is TGTGCCAGCGGACTAGCGGGAGGGTGGAATGAGCAGTTCTTC. Protein: CASGLAGGWNEQFF. The variable domain in full, completed from reference TRBV5-4 and TRBJ2-1, reads ETGVTQSPTHLIKTRGQQVTLRCSSQSGHNTVSWYQQALGQGPQFIFQYYREEENGRGNFPPRFSGLQFPNYSSELNVNALELDDSALYLCASGLAGGWNEQFFGPGTRLTVL.

This clonotype was seen more than once but under ten times. The chain links TRBV12-3 or TRBV12-4 to TRBJ2-1; TRBD2 matches 10 bases. The CDR3 spans 16 residues. The J segment lost 13 bases and the V segment lost 2 bases, leaving 14 bases of the junction unmatched. CDR3 region: CASSLRGRAGGVNQFF. CDR3 nucleotides: TGTGCCAGCAGTTTACGGGGCAGAGCGGGGGGGGTGAATCAGTTCTTC.

This clonotype has only a few counts. V and J are TRBV7-2 and TRBJ1-2; tentative D call: TRBD1 (5 bases). The CDR3 runs to 15 residues. Germline V gene sequence: CDR1 SGHTA, CDR2 FQGNSA. The V end was cut by 5 bases, the J end by 3 bases, with 16 bases between. CDR3 bases: TGTGCCAGCAGCACCCGCGGGACCACCGACTATGGCTACACCTTC. This sequence encodes CASSTRGTTDYGYTF.

This clonotype was recorded a few times. At one boundary the junction diverges from the germline segment, which might be a read error. The chain links TRBV6-2 or TRBV6-3 to TRBJ2-2; 11 bases align to TRBD2. The germline gives CDR1 MNHEY, CDR2 SVGEGT. The CDR3 is made up of 17 amino acids. In DNA, the CDR3 is TGCGCCAGCAGTTTTAGCGGGAGGGATTCGGACACCGGGGAGCTGTTTTTT. Amino acids: CASSFSGRDSDTGELFF.

This chain uses TRBV29-1 with TRBJ2-2; no reliable D call. V was shortened by 4 bases and J by 4 bases, with 10 bases between the two germline ends. Per germline, CDR1 SQVTM and CDR2 ANQGSEA. CDR3 size: 13 residues. CDR3 nucleotide sequence: TGCAGCGTTGCCGGTGATGGCACCGGGGAGCTGTTTTTT. Translated, it gives CSVAGDGTGELFF.